The TCR beta chain described here comes from a study of human versus mouse CDR3 diversity and MHC coevolution. Study-level background: Each sample yielded roughly 5.5 x 10^6 to 1.8 x 10^7 valid reads.

The CDR3 is 14 amino acids. Of note for this clone: Its antigen is still unknown.

General study points: iCHAO1 estimated the human TCR beta repertoire at some 1.7 million clonotypes.

Sequencing used immunoSEQ multiplex PCR; TCRdb keeps in-frame clones, though not all of them. Among tens of thousands of clones listed, 85% to 95% were seen once. Naive CD4 T cells were sorted as CD45RO-negative, CD62L-positive. The source material was naive CD4+ T cells from blood. Subset here: CD45RO-negative CD62L-positive naive CD4 T cells. V usage is TRBV21-1 and J usage is TRBJ2-1; the table calls TRBD1, which could not be checked here. TRBV21-1 represents a pseudogene. The receptor's source is a person aged 60 to 70 in good health. CDR3 nucleotides: TGTGCCAGCAGCAAAGGTCGGACATACAATGAGCAGTTCTTC. Its protein is CASSKGRTYNEQFF.